Following are 32 T cell receptor beta chains from one sample sequenced in a study of OX40 agonist ivuxolimab in advanced cancers. The data were produced by immunoSEQ multiplex PCR, yet TCRdb's version contains in-frame clones alone and is incomplete. The profile shows around 65,000 clones, about 90% of them singletons. This specimen was CD4+ or CD8+ T cells sorted from blood, taken in a trial of the OX40 agonist ivuxolimab. The receptors stem from an adult with an advanced solid tumor such as melanoma, head and neck, liver or kidney cancer.

The chain couples TRBV11-3 to TRBJ2-3; unclear D gene. V lost 5 bases and J lost 2, with 5 bases in between. Germline loops: CDR1 SGHNT, CDR2 YENEEA. There are 12 residues in the CDR3. DNA of the CDR3: TGTGCCAGCAGCACCTACACAGATACGCAGTATTTT. Translation gives CASSTYTDTQYF.

The chain is built from TRBV6-6 and TRBJ1-5, with no clear D. Germline V gives CDR1 MNHNY, CDR2 SVGAGI (reference sequence). The CDR3 is made up of 14 amino acids. V was trimmed by 2 bases and J by 0 bases, leaving 5 bases between them. The CDR3, as DNA: TGTGCCAGCAGTTACCACACTAGCAATCAGCCCCAGCATTTT. This encodes CASSYHTSNQPQHF.

The chain combines TRBV27 with TRBJ2-7; 10 bases agree with TRBD2. The CDR3 has 14 amino acids. Germline lookup yields CDR1 MNHEY and CDR2 SMNVEV (reference sequence). V was pared by 5 bases and J by 3 bases, with 4 bases of the junction left unmatched. CDR3 residues: CASSRLAGIYEQYF. The CDR3 DNA reads as TGTGCCAGCAGTCGACTAGCGGGCATCTACGAGCAGTACTTC.

V is TRBV4-3 and J is TRBJ2-1, with D perhaps matching TRBD1 or TRBD2 (6 bases each). Trimming shortened V by 1 base and J by 3 bases, and 16 bases separated the two germline ends. CDR3 length equals 17 residues. CDR1 is LGHNA, CDR2 YSLEER, per germline. The CDR3 reads CASSQVLLGGYYNEQFF. CDR3 bases: TGCGCCAGCAGCCAAGTGCTCTTGGGGGGCTACTACAATGAGCAGTTCTTC.

The chain has TRBV27 and TRBJ2-5; TRBD1 might be the D (5 bases). The J call may be incorrect, as the DNA end agrees better with TRBJ2-7. This CDR3 has 12 residues. CDR1 is MNHEY, CDR2 SMNVEV, per germline (reference sequence). The CDR3 bases are TGTGCCAGCAGTTTCTCAGGGTACGAGCAGTACTTC. Translating gives CASSFSGYEQYF.

This clone was detected only once. This chain joins TRBV28 and TRBJ2-5; TRBD2 might be the D (5 bases). V lost 2 bases, J lost 5 bases, and 15 bases lay in between. This CDR3 has 15 amino acids. Per germline, CDR1 MDHEN and CDR2 SYDVKM. The CDR3 sequence: CASSLRRGGSETQYF. The CDR3 nucleotides are TGTGCCAGCAGTTTAAGGAGAGGCGGGTCGGAGACCCAGTACTTC.

V gene TRBV5-1 combines with J gene TRBJ2-3, with 8 bases matching TRBD1. V shed 3 bases and J 5 bases; nucleotides not matched to a gene: 8. The CDR3 runs 15 residues. The V gene's germline CDR1 is SGHRS and CDR2 YFSETQ. The CDR3 sequence is CASSSLDRAGDTQYF. The CDR3 nucleotides are TGCGCCAGCAGCTCGCTGGACAGGGCTGGAGATACGCAGTATTTT.

The V call is TRBV4-3, the J call TRBJ1-2, with 9 nucleotides matching TRBD1. The CDR3 runs 17 residues. V lost 0 bases, J lost 3 bases, and 8 bases stayed unmatched. Germline CDR1 and CDR2: LGHNA and YSLEER. The CDR3 DNA reads as TGCGCCAGCAGCCAAGACCCCGCGGGACAGGGTGACTATGGCTACACCTTC. It encodes CASSQDPAGQGDYGYTF.

V usage is TRBV7-2 and J usage is TRBJ1-1; no clear D gene. This CDR3 is built from 15 residues. Looked up from germline, CDR1 is SGHTA and CDR2 is FQGNSA. V lost 3 bases and J 0 bases, leaving 11 bases between the germline ends. The DNA of the CDR3 is TGTGCCAGCAGCTTCTCTGCAATCATGAACACTGAAGCTTTCTTT. Translating gives CASSFSAIMNTEAFF.

The chain combines TRBV11-2 with TRBJ2-3, with TRBD2 as a possible D gene (6 bases). The germline V and J ends were trimmed by 1 base and 6 bases, with 11 bases remaining between them. CDR1 SGHAT and CDR2 FQNNGV come from the germline V gene. The CDR3 sequence is 14 residues long. The CDR3 is CASSLGRVGDTQYF. DNA of the CDR3: TGTGCCAGCAGCTTAGGGAGGGTTGGGGATACGCAGTATTTT.

This CDR3 is CASSQALGQGRETQYF. For the CDR3, the DNA is TGCGCCAGCAGCCAAGCCCTCGGGCAGGGTCGCGAGACCCAGTACTTC. V and J are TRBV4-1 and TRBJ2-5; maybe TRBD1 (5 bases). This CDR3 is built from 16 residues. Trimming removed 1 base from V and 5 bases from J, with 17 bases in between. Germline lookup yields CDR1 MGHRA and CDR2 YSYEKL.

Turning to this clone: An end of the junction does not agree with germline; a read error may underlie this. The V gene is TRBV28, the J gene TRBJ2-5, with 8 bases matching TRBD2. CDR1 and CDR2 from the germline V gene are MDHEN and SYDVKM. The CDR3 spans 16 residues. CDR3 nucleotide sequence: TGTGCCGGCAGTTCCCCCCTTAGCGGGAATAGAGGGGTCCAGTACTTC. Translating gives CAGSSPLSGNRGVQYF.

The chain recombines TRBV2 with TRBJ2-7; 7 bases are shared with TRBD1. Germline assignment: CDR1 SNHLY and CDR2 FYNNEI. The J segment lost 0 bases and the V segment lost 9 bases, leaving 8 bases of the junction unmatched. The CDR3 spans 14 residues. DNA for the CDR3: TGTGCCAGTCACAGGGGTTTAAGCTCCTACGAGCAGTACTTC. As protein: CASHRGLSSYEQYF. Combining the CDR3 with reference TRBV2 and TRBJ2-7 gives the whole variable domain EPEVTQTPSHQVTQMGQEVILRCVPISNHLYFYWYRQILGQKVEFLVSFYNNEISEKSEIFDDQFSVERPDGSNFTLKIRSTKLEDSAMYFCASHRGLSSYEQYFGPGTRLTVT.

The chain combines TRBV5-4 with TRBJ2-7; a weak D match, TRBD2 (5 bases). V was cut by 4 bases and J by 1 base, with 9 bases left in between. Germline V gene data show CDR1 as SGHNT and CDR2 as YYREEE (reference sequence). The CDR3 has 13 residues. CDR3 sequence: CASSRGLSYEQYF. The CDR3 bases are TGTGCCAGCAGCCGAGGGCTATCCTACGAGCAGTACTTC.

This rearrangement joins TRBV28 to TRBJ2-7; 8 bases fit TRBD1. The CDR3 consists of 14 residues. CDR1 and CDR2 (germline): MDHEN, SYDVKM. The V and J ends lost 7 bases and 3 bases, in that order; junction bases with no gene match: 8. The DNA for the CDR3 is TGTGCCAGCATACGACAGGGGCGACACTACGAGCAGTACTTC. This sequence encodes CASIRQGRHYEQYF. Looking up the rest from reference TRBV28 and TRBJ2-7 gives the full variable domain: DVKVTQSSRYLVKRTGEKVFLECVQDMDHENMFWYRQDPGLGLRLIYFSYDVKMKEKGDIPEGYSVSREKKERFSLILESASTNQTSMYLCASIRQGRHYEQYFGPGTRLTVT.

The CDR3 nucleotides are TGTGCCACCTACACAGATACGCAGTATTTT. This encodes CATYTDTQYF. V gene TRBV6-1 combines with J gene TRBJ2-3; D not certain. Germline lookup yields CDR1 MNHNS and CDR2 SASEGT. V dropped 10 bases and J dropped 2 bases, with 4 bases sitting between them. The CDR3 has 10 residues.

The chain employs TRBV2 and TRBJ2-7; 10 bases align to TRBD2. V lost 6 bases, J lost 6 bases, and 8 bases stayed unmatched. This CDR3 spans 14 amino acids. Per germline, CDR1 SNHLY and CDR2 FYNNEI. CDR3 residues: CASSALAGVGEQYF. Here the CDR3 DNA reads TGTGCCAGCAGCGCGCTAGCGGGAGTCGGCGAGCAGTACTTC. The full variable domain, with the rest looked up from reference TRBV2 and TRBJ2-7, is EPEVTQTPSHQVTQMGQEVILRCVPISNHLYFYWYRQILGQKVEFLVSFYNNEISEKSEIFDDQFSVERPDGSNFTLKIRSTKLEDSAMYFCASSALAGVGEQYFGPGTRLTVT.

J is TRBJ2-1 and V is TRBV11-2; 9 bases are shared with TRBD2. Losses at the gene ends were 5 bases for V and 4 bases for J; bases not matched to a gene: 6. CDR1 and CDR2 (germline): SGHAT, FQNNGV. CDR3 size: 15 residues. The CDR3 coding sequence is TGTGCCAGCAGCATCGGGACTAGCCAATACAATGAGCAGTTCTTC. Protein: CASSIGTSQYNEQFF.

V gene TRBV5-4 combines with J gene TRBJ1-3; no firm D call. CDR1 is SGHNT, CDR2 YYREEE, per germline (reference sequence). This CDR3 comprises 15 residues. Trimming removed 0 bases from V and 2 bases from J, with 9 bases in between. The DNA for the CDR3 is TGTGCCAGCAGCTTGGACACGATAACTGGAAACACCATATATTTT. It is translated as CASSLDTITGNTIYF.

This chain links TRBV29-1 with TRBJ1-1, with D tentatively TRBD1 (6 bases). The CDR3 extends over 13 amino acids. The V end lost 7 bases, the J end lost 2 bases, and 14 bases lay between the germline ends. CDR1 is SQVTM and CDR2 is ANQGSEA in the germline V gene. CDR3 amino acids: CSAGEAINTEAFF. The CDR3 coding sequence is TGCAGCGCAGGGGAAGCGATAAACACTGAAGCTTTCTTT. The variable domain in full, with the rest retrieved from reference TRBV29-1 and TRBJ1-1, is SAVISQKPSRDICQRGTSLTIQCQVDSQVTMMFWYRQQPGQSLTLIATANQGSEATYESGFVIDKFPISRPNLTFSTLTVSNMSPEDSSIYLCSAGEAINTEAFFGQGTRLTVV.

The CDR3 sequence: CASSPPTGSYNEQFF. CDR3 bases: TGTGCCAGCTCACCGCCTACAGGGTCCTACAATGAGCAGTTCTTC. The rearrangement joins TRBV18 to TRBJ2-1; TRBD1 is a possible D gene (6 bases). Trimming cost V 3 bases and J 1 base, with 10 bases left between them. The CDR3 totals 15 residues. The V gene's germline CDR1 is KGHSH and CDR2 LQKENI. Together with reference TRBV18 and TRBJ2-1, the CDR3 gives the full variable domain: NAGVMQNPRHLVRRRGQEARLRCSPMKGHSHVYWYRQLPEEGLKFMVYLQKENIIDESGMPKERFSAEFPKEGPSILRIQQVVRGDSAAYFCASSPPTGSYNEQFFGPGTRLTVL.

The rearrangement joins TRBV28 to TRBJ2-1; a weak D match, TRBD1 (7 bases). This CDR3 spans 14 amino acids. CDR1 and CDR2 from the germline V gene are MDHEN and SYDVKM. V lost 4 bases and J 5 bases, leaving 12 bases between the germline ends. The CDR3 spells CASSSGGKNNEQFF. Written as DNA, the CDR3 is TGTGCCAGCAGTTCAGGGGGGAAGAACAATGAGCAGTTCTTC. The complete variable domain, with remaining parts taken from reference TRBV28 and TRBJ2-1, reads DVKVTQSSRYLVKRTGEKVFLECVQDMDHENMFWYRQDPGLGLRLIYFSYDVKMKEKGDIPEGYSVSREKKERFSLILESASTNQTSMYLCASSSGGKNNEQFFGPGTRLTVL.

The chain uses TRBV5-1 and TRBJ2-3; TRBD1 matches at 9 bases. This CDR3 region has 16 residues. The V gene end was trimmed by 2 bases and the J gene end by 5 bases; junction bases not matched to a gene: 9. The germline gives CDR1 SGHRS, CDR2 YFSETQ. CDR3 in DNA: TGCGCCAGCAGCTTACAACAGGGGGCCATCGGAGATACGCAGTATTTT. Residues: CASSLQQGAIGDTQYF.

This chain links TRBV30 with TRBJ1-2; D is unresolved. The germline V gene has CDR1 GTSNPN and CDR2 SVGIG (reference sequence). Trimming shortened V by 1 base and J by 4 bases, and 13 bases separated the two germline ends. CDR3 length: 14 residues. The DNA of the CDR3 is TGTGCCTGGAGTGAAGGGCCCATCGCCTATGGCTACACCTTC. It codes for CAWSEGPIAYGYTF.

V gene TRBV7-2 combines with J gene TRBJ1-4; D is undetermined. The CDR3 totals 13 residues. V lost 2 bases and J 12 bases, leaving 13 bases between the germline ends. Germline assignment: CDR1 SGHTA and CDR2 FQGNSA. The DNA of the CDR3 is TGTGCCAGCAGCTTAAGTACCGGGAGGGAACTGTTTTTT. Amino acids: CASSLSTGRELFF.

The chain has TRBV4-2 and TRBJ2-3; 7 bases line up with TRBD2. This CDR3 has 14 amino acids. Trimming took 8 bases from V and 5 from J; bases not matched to a gene: 10. The germline gives CDR1 LGHNA, CDR2 YNFKEQ. CDR3 DNA: TGTGCCAGCGGTATGGCGGGAGCAAAAGATACGCAGTATTTT. It is translated as CASGMAGAKDTQYF.

This chain uses TRBV11-3 with TRBJ1-4; TRBD1 matches 7 bases. Germline trimming cut 0 bases from V and 14 bases from J; bases unmatched to any gene: 6. The germline V gene encodes CDR1 SGHNT and CDR2 YENEEA. CDR3 length equals 13 residues. This CDR3 reads CASSLEEGGRLFF. CDR3 nucleotide sequence: TGTGCCAGCAGCTTAGAGGAAGGGGGCAGGCTGTTTTTT.

The CDR3 DNA is TGTGCCAGCAGTCCGGAGGCCGGAAACACCATATATTTT. It yields the protein CASSPEAGNTIYF. This rearrangement joins TRBV7-8 to TRBJ1-3; no definite D call. Trimming shortened V by 6 bases and J by 4 bases, and 10 bases separated the two germline ends. The length of the CDR3 is 13 residues. The germline V gene encodes CDR1 SGHVS and CDR2 FQNEAQ.

J is TRBJ1-5 and V is TRBV5-5, with no clear D. The germline V gene has CDR1 SGHKS and CDR2 YYEKEE (reference sequence). This CDR3 has 13 amino acids. The V end was cut by 0 bases, the J end by 5 bases, with 6 bases between. The DNA for the CDR3 is TGTGCCAGCAGCTTGGGGGCCGATCAGCCCCAGCATTTT. This codes for CASSLGADQPQHF.

The count of this clone is one. The chain recombines TRBV10-3 with TRBJ1-3; unclear D gene. Germline CDR1 ENHRY, CDR2 SYGVKD. V was shortened by 1 base and J by 1 base, with 17 bases between the two germline ends. This CDR3 has 18 residues. The CDR3 loop is CAISEYPDVTWSGNTIYF. DNA of the CDR3: TGTGCCATCAGTGAGTACCCTGACGTTACATGGTCTGGAAACACCATATATTTT.

The chain links TRBV18 to TRBJ2-1; the match to TRBD2 covers 7 bases. CDR3 size: 15 residues. Germline CDR1 and CDR2: KGHSH and LQKENI. Trimming took 6 bases from V and 4 from J; bases not matched to a gene: 9. CDR3 residues: CASSVGRPRYNEQFF. The CDR3 bases are TGTGCCAGCTCCGTCGGGAGGCCGCGGTACAATGAGCAGTTCTTC.

The chain has TRBV30 and TRBJ2-3; 10 nucleotides line up with TRBD2. J gave up 4 bases and V 2 bases, and 9 bases lay outside the gene matches. The germline CDR1 and CDR2 sequences are GTSNPN and SVGIG (reference sequence). This CDR3 is built from 16 residues. CDR3 loop: CAWSSGRALASDTQYF. CDR3 nucleotide sequence: TGTGCCTGGAGTAGCGGGAGGGCCCTAGCTTCAGATACGCAGTATTTT.